The 12 T cell receptor beta chains in this list originate from one sample, sequenced in a study of blood T cell repertoires in COVID-19. Sequencing used immunoSEQ multiplex PCR; TCRdb keeps in-frame clones, though not all of them. Among 250,000 to 300,000 clones listed, about 76% were seen once. Sequenced material: peripheral blood. The receptors derive from a woman in her sixties or seventies with active or convalescent COVID-19.

The chain recombines TRBV19 with TRBJ1-1; 7 bases are shared with TRBD1. The CDR3 has 13 residues. V dropped 4 bases and J dropped 8; count of bases not matched to a gene: 7. Germline V gives CDR1 LNHDA, CDR2 SQIVND (reference sequence). The CDR3 spells CASSRPGQPEAFF. The DNA of the CDR3 is TGTGCCAGTAGTAGACCGGGACAGCCCGAAGCTTTCTTT.

The chain combines TRBV7-9 with TRBJ1-2, with 7 bases lining up with TRBD1. With V trimmed by 8 bases and J by 8 bases, 5 bases remained unmatched. CDR3 size: 11 residues. From germline, CDR1 is SEHNR and CDR2 FQNEAQ (reference sequence). The CDR3 protein is CASAGQYGYTF. The CDR3, as DNA: TGTGCCAGCGCGGGACAGTACGGCTACACCTTC. The full variable domain, its missing parts supplied by reference TRBV7-9 and TRBJ1-2, is DTGVSQNPRHKITKRGQNVTFRCDPISEHNRLYWYRQTLGQGPEFLTYFQNEAQLEKSRLLSDRFSAERPKGSFSTLEIQRTEQGDSAMYLCASAGQYGYTFGSGTRLTVV.

The table lists this clone with a few counts. The gene calls are TRBV5-1 and TRBJ1-1; D is uncertain. The CDR3 is made up of 11 amino acids. Deletions cut 4 bases from V and 7 bases from J, with 8 bases between. Germline CDR1 and CDR2: SGHRS and YFSETQ. CDR3 region: CASSQHDEAFF. The CDR3 DNA reads as TGCGCCAGCAGCCAACATGATGAAGCTTTCTTT.

V gene TRBV5-1 combines with J gene TRBJ1-1; 7 positions match TRBD1. The CDR3 totals 13 residues. Trimming cost V 4 bases and J 1 base; bases outside gene matches: 1. CDR1 is SGHRS and CDR2 is YFSETQ in the germline V gene. In DNA form, the CDR3 reads TGCGCCAGCAGCCGACAGGGGAACACTGAAGCTTTCTTT. It yields the protein CASSRQGNTEAFF. Supplemented by reference TRBV5-1 and TRBJ1-1, the full variable domain reads KAGVTQTPRYLIKTRGQQVTLSCSPISGHRSVSWYQQTPGQGLQFLFEYFSETQRNKGNFPGRFSGRQFSNSRSEMNVSTLELGDSALYLCASSRQGNTEAFFGQGTRLTVV.

The chain links TRBV21-1 to TRBJ1-6. TRBV21-1 is listed as a pseudogene. The CDR3 is 14 residues long. CDR3 region: CASSKGRWDSPLHF. The CDR3 DNA follows: TGTGCCAGCAGCAAAGGGAGGTGGGATTCACCCCTCCACTTT.

The rearrangement uses TRBV5-1 and TRBJ2-7, with D possibly being TRBD2 (6 bases). Trimming took 4 bases from V and 0 from J, leaving 11 bases between them. The CDR3 runs to 14 residues. Germline CDR1 is SGHRS and CDR2 is YFSETQ. The DNA for the CDR3 is TGCGCCAGCAGCCCCGGCGGGATCTCCTACGAGCAGTACTTC. Protein: CASSPGGISYEQYF.

The J gene is TRBJ2-5, the V gene TRBV5-1; 14 nucleotides align to TRBD2. The CDR3 covers 17 residues. Germline CDR1 and CDR2: SGHRS and YFSETQ. Trimming at V came to 4 bases and at J to 2 bases, leaving 7 bases not matched to a gene. In nucleotides, the CDR3 is TGCGCCAGCAGCCCGGGACTAGCGGGGGCGATACAAGAGACCCAGTACTTC. Its protein is CASSPGLAGAIQETQYF.

The CDR3 loop reads CASSAGGDTQYF. DNA of the CDR3: TGTGCCAGCAGTGCAGGGGGGGATACGCAGTATTTT. The V and J genes are TRBV2 and TRBJ2-3, with D perhaps TRBD1 (7 bases). V was clipped by 4 bases and J by 6 bases, with 8 bases between them. The CDR3 consists of 12 residues. Germline CDR1 reads SNHLY; CDR2 reads FYNNEI.

The CDR3 sequence: CASSESTGDYGYTF. CDR3 nucleotide sequence: TGTGCCAGCAGTGAGTCCACAGGGGACTATGGCTACACCTTC. The rearrangement links TRBV6-1 to TRBJ1-2; 7 positions agree with TRBD1. The V gene end was trimmed by 3 bases and the J gene end by 3 bases; junction bases not matched to a gene: 4. The CDR3 totals 14 residues. Germline assignment: CDR1 MNHNS and CDR2 SASEGT.

This chain uses TRBV15 with TRBJ1-4, with D unclear. This CDR3 has 12 residues. V was clipped by 5 bases and J by 8 bases, with 9 bases between them. Per germline, CDR1 LNHNV and CDR2 YYDKDF (reference sequence). CDR3 in DNA: TGTGCCACCAGCGCTCAGGCGGAAAAACTGTTTTTT. This gives the protein CATSAQAEKLFF.

CDR3 sequence: CASSLFGQNTGELFF. The CDR3, as DNA: TGTGCCAGCAGCTTATTTGGACAGAACACCGGGGAGCTGTTTTTT. This chain uses TRBV7-3 with TRBJ2-2, with TRBD1 as a possible D gene (5 bases). Germline V gene lookup returns CDR1 SGHTA and CDR2 FQGTGA. With 2 bases removed from V and 1 base from J, the gap between germline ends came to 8 bases. The CDR3 is made up of 15 amino acids.

This chain links TRBV7-3 with TRBJ2-2; 7 bases map to TRBD1. There are 17 residues in the CDR3. V gave up 10 bases and J gave up 1 base; unmatched junction bases: 15. Germline-derived CDR1 and CDR2 are SGHTA and FQGTGA. The CDR3 coding sequence is TGTGCCACCTCAAACCGACCTGGGACAGTGAACACCGGGGAGCTGTTTTTT. The encoded protein is CATSNRPGTVNTGELFF.